What follows is one T cell receptor (beta chain) and its context. Looked up from germline, CDR1 is MNHNY and CDR2 is SVGAGI (reference sequence). Trimming took 6 bases from V and 2 from J; bases not matched to a gene: 4. The CDR3 has 14 amino acids. The data were obtained in a study of long-term antiretroviral therapy in people with HIV. Run at survey level, the immunoSEQ assay was version v3.0. TCRdb keeps only in-frame clones here, not all; method: immunoSEQ multiplex PCR. Of about 43,000 clones in the sample, about 89% were seen once. The sample in question was unsorted PBMCs, obtained 0.1 years before starting antiretroviral therapy. The V call is TRBV6-6, the J call TRBJ1-3, with 7 bases fitting TRBD1. This TCR was sampled from a woman aged 45 to 65 with HIV. The CDR3 nucleotides read TGTGCCAGCAGGGCAGGGGGAACTGGAAACACCATATATTTT. Its protein product is CASRAGGTGNTIYF.